Listed below are T cell receptor beta chains from one sample, sequenced in a study of shared clonotypes between healthy human individuals. This table comes from immunoSEQ multiplex PCR, and its TCRdb copy is limited to in-frame clones, with some not included. Here the sample spans approximately 2.3 million clones, approximately 93% being singletons. Sequences were obtained from naive CD4+ T cells from PBMCs. These receptors originate from a young man in good health. Some clones in this sample may be carry-over from other donors' samples. Each CDR3 is given with its conserved first and last residue. D genes are given only for firm matches. Rows give clone size only sometimes, using once, few, many, or a class for an expanded clone.

abundance,d_gene,v_gene,j_gene,CDR3aa,CDR3nt
.,.,TRBV27,TRBJ1-4,CASQARGLRGEKLFF,TGTGCCAGCCAGGCCCGGGGGCTGCGTGGTGAAAAACTGTTTTTT
.,.,TRBV7-6,TRBJ1-2,CASSLGGAGDYGYTF,TGTGCCAGCAGCTTAGGAGGGGCCGGTGACTATGGCTACACCTTC
.,TRBD1,TRBV6-5,TRBJ2-7,CASSTGTGGTYEQYF,TGTGCCAGCAGTACCGGGACAGGGGGTACCTACGAGCAGTACTTC
.,TRBD1,TRBV5-4,TRBJ1-4,CASSKAQGAQEKLFF,TGTGCCAGCAGCAAAGCCCAGGGGGCCCAGGAAAAACTGTTTTTT
.,.,TRBV28,TRBJ2-7,CASVITGNYEQYF,TGTGCCAGCGTAATAACAGGGAACTACGAGCAGTACTTC
.,.,TRBV28,TRBJ1-2,CASSWALSDYGYTF,TGTGCCAGCAGTTGGGCTCTGTCGGACTATGGCTACACCTTC
.,.,TRBV6-1,TRBJ1-2,CAMNGGDPYGYTF,TGTGCCATGAACGGCGGAGATCCTTATGGCTACACCTTC
.,.,TRBV9,TRBJ2-3,CASSVEPQGTDTQYF,TGTGCCAGCAGCGTTGAACCGCAAGGTACAGATACGCAGTATTTT
.,TRBD1,TRBV10-2,TRBJ2-5,CASSMTGVLGETQYF,TGCGCCAGCAGCATGACAGGGGTTCTTGGGGAGACCCAGTACTTC
.,TRBD2,TRBV28,TRBJ2-7,CASSYTKGRDYEQYF,TGTGCCAGCAGTTATACTAAGGGGAGGGACTACGAGCAGTACTTC
.,TRBD1,TRBV5-1,TRBJ1-4,CASSFFRGTEKLFF,TGCGCCAGCAGCTTCTTCAGGGGGACTGAAAAACTGTTTTTT
once,TRBD1,TRBV9,TRBJ2-2,CASSPRQGARAGELFF,TGTGCCAGCAGCCCCCGACAGGGGGCGCGGGCCGGGGAGCTGTTTTTT
.,.,TRBV5-1,TRBJ2-7,CASSPSGGTSYEQYF,TGCGCCAGCAGCCCATCCGGCGGGACTTCGTACGAGCAGTACTTC
.,.,TRBV28,TRBJ1-2,CASSSSGVRSYTF,TGTGCCAGCAGTTCCTCGGGGGTGAGAAGCTACACCTTC